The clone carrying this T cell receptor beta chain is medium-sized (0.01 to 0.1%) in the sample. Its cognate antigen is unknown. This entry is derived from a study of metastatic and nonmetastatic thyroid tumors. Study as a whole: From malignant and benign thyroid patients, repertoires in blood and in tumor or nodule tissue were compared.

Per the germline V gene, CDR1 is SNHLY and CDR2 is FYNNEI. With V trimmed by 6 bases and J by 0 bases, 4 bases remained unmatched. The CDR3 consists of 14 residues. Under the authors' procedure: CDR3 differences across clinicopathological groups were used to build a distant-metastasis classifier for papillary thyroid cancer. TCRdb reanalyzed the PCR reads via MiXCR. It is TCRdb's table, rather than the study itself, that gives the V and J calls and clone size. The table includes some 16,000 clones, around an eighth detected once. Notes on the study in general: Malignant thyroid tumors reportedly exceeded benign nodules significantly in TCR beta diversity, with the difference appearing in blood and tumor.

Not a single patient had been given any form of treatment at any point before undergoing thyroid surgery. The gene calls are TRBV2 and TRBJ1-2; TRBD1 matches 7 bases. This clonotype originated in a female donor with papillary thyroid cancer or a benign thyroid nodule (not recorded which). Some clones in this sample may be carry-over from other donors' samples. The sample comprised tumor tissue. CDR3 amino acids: CASSEGAANYGYTF. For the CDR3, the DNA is TGTGCCAGCAGCGAGGGGGCTGCTAACTATGGCTACACCTTC.